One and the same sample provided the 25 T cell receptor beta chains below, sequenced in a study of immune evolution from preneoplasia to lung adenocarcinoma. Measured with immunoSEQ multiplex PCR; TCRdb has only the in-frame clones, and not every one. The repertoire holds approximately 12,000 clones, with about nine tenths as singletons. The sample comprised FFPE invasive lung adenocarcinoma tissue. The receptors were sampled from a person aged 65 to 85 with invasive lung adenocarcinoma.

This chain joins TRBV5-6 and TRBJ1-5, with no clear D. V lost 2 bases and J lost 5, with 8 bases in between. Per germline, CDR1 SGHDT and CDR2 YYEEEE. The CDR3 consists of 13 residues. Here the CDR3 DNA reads TGTGCCAGCAGCTTTGGACCCTATCAGCCCCAGCATTTT. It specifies CASSFGPYQPQHF.

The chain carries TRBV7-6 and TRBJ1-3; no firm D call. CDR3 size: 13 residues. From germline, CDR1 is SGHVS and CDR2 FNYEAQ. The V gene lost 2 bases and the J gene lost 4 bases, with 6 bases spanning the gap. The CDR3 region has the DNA TGTGCCAGCAGCTTAACACAGGGAAACACCATATATTTT. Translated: CASSLTQGNTIYF.

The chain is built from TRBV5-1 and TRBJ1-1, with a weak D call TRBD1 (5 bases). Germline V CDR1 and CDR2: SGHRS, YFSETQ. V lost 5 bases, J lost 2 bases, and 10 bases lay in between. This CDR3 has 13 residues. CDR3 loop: CASRAGGNTEAFF. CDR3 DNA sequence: TGCGCCAGCAGAGCCGGGGGAAACACTGAAGCTTTCTTT.

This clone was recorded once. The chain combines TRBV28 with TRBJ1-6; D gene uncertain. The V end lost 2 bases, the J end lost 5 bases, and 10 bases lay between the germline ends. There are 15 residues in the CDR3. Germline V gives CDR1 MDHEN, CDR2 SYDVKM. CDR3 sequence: CASSLVGENNSPLHF. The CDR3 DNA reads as TGTGCCAGCAGTTTAGTGGGTGAGAATAATTCACCCCTCCACTTT. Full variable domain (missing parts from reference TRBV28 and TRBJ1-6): DVKVTQSSRYLVKRTGEKVFLECVQDMDHENMFWYRQDPGLGLRLIYFSYDVKMKEKGDIPEGYSVSREKKERFSLILESASTNQTSMYLCASSLVGENNSPLHFGNGTRLTVT.

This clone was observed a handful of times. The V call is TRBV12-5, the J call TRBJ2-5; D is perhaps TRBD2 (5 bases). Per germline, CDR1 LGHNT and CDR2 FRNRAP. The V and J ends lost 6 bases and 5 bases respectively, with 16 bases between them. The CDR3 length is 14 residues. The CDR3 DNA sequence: TGTGCTAGTGGCCCTGGGGAGCTCTGGGAGACCCAGTACTTC. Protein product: CASGPGELWETQYF.

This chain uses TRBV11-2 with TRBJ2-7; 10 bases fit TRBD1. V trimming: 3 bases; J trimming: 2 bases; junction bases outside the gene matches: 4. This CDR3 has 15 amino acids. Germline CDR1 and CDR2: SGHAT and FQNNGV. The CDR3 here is CASSFQGTGAYEQYF. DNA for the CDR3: TGTGCCAGCAGCTTTCAAGGGACAGGGGCCTACGAGCAGTACTTC.

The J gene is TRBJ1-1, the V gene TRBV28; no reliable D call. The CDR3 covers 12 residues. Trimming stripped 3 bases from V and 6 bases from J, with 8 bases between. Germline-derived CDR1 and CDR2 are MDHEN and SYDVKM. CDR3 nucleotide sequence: TGTGCCAGCAGTTTCGCTGAACCTGAAGCTTTCTTT. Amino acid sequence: CASSFAEPEAFF. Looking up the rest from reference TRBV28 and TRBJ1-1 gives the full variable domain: DVKVTQSSRYLVKRTGEKVFLECVQDMDHENMFWYRQDPGLGLRLIYFSYDVKMKEKGDIPEGYSVSREKKERFSLILESASTNQTSMYLCASSFAEPEAFFGQGTRLTVV.

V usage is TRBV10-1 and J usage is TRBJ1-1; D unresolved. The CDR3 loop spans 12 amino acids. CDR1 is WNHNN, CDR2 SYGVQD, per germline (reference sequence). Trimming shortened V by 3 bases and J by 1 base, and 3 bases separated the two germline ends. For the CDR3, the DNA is TGCGCCAGCAGTGATCCGAACACTGAAGCTTTCTTT. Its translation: CASSDPNTEAFF.

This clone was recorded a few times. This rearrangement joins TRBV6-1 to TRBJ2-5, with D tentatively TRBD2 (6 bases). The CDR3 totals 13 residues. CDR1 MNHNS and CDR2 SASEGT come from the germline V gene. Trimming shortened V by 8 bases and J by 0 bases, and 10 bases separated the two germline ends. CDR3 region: CASARDYQETQYF. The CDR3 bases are TGTGCCAGCGCCCGGGACTACCAAGAGACCCAGTACTTC.

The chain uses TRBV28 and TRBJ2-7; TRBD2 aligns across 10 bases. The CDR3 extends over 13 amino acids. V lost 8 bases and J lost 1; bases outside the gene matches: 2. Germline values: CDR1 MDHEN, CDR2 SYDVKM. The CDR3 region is CASSTSGSYEQYF. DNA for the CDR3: TGTGCCAGCTCGACTAGCGGGTCCTACGAGCAGTACTTC.

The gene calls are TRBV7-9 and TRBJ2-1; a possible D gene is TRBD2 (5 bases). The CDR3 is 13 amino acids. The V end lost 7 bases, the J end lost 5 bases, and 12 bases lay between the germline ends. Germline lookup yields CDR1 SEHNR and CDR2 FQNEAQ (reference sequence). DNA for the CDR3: TGTGCCAGCACCACAACCGGGAACAATGAGCAGTTCTTC. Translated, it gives CASTTTGNNEQFF. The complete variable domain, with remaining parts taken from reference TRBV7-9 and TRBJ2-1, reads DTGVSQNPRHKITKRGQNVTFRCDPISEHNRLYWYRQTLGQGPEFLTYFQNEAQLEKSRLLSDRFSAERPKGSFSTLEIQRTEQGDSAMYLCASTTTGNNEQFFGPGTRLTVL.

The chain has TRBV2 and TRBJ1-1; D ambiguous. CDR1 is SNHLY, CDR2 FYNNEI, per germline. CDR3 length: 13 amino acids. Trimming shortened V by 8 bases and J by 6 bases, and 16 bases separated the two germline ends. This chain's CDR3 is CASSSNSGSEAFF. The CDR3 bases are TGTGCCAGCTCATCGAACTCAGGATCTGAAGCTTTCTTT.

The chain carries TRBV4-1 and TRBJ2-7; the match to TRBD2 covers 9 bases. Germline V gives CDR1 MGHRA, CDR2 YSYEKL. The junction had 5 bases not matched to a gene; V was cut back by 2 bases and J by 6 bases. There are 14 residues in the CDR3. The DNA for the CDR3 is TGCGCCAGCAGCCAATTAGCGGGAGAATCCGAGCAGTACTTC. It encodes CASSQLAGESEQYF.

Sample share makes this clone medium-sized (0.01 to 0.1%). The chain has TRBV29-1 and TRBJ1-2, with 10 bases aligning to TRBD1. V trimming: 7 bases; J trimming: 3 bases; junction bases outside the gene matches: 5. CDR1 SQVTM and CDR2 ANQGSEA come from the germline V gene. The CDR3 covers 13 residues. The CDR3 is CSAATGGDYGYTF. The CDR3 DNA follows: TGCAGCGCCGCGACAGGGGGCGACTATGGCTACACCTTC.

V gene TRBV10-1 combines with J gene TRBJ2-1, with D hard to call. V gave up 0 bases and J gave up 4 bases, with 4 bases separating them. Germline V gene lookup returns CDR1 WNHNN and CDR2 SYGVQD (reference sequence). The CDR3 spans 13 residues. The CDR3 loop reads CASSESGYNEQFF. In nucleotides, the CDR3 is TGCGCCAGCAGTGAGTCAGGGTACAATGAGCAGTTCTTC.

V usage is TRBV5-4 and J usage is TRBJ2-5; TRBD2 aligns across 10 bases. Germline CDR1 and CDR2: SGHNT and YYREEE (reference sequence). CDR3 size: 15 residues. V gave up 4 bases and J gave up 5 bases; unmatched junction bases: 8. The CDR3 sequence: CASSIRTSGGETQYF. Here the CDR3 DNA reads TGTGCCAGCAGCATTCGGACTAGCGGAGGGGAGACCCAGTACTTC.

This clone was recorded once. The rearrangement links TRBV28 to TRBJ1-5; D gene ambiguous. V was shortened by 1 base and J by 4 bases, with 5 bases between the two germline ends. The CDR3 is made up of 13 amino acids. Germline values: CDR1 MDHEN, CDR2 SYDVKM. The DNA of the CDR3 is TGTGCCAGCAGTTTATTGGGTAATCAGCCCCAGCATTTT. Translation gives CASSLLGNQPQHF.

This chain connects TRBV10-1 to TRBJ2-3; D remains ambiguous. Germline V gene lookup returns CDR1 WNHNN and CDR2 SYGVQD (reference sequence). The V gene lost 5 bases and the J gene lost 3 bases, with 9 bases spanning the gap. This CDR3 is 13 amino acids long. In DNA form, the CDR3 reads TGCGCCAGCAGTCCCCCCGGAACAGATACGCAGTATTTT. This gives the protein CASSPPGTDTQYF.

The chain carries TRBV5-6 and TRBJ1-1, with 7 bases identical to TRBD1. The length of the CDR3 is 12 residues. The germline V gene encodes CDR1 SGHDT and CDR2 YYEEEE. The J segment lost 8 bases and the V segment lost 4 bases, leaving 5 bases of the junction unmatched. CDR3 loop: CASSPGDREAFF. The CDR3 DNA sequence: TGTGCCAGCAGCCCCGGGGACAGAGAAGCTTTCTTT.

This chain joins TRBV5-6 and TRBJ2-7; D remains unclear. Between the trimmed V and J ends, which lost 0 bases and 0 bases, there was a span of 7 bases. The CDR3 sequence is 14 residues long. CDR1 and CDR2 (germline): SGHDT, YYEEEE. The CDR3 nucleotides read TGTGCCAGCAGCTTGGCGGCGAGCTCCTACGAGCAGTACTTC. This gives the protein CASSLAASSYEQYF.

The CDR3 bases are TGTGCCAGCTCACCACAGAGGACAGGGCGAACGAATGAAAAACTGTTTTTT. Translation: CASSPQRTGRTNEKLFF. The genes are TRBV18 and TRBJ1-4, with 8 bases aligning to TRBD1. The CDR3 runs to 17 residues. V was pared by 1 base and J by 5 bases, with 9 bases of the junction left unmatched. CDR1 and CDR2 from the germline V gene are KGHSH and LQKENI.

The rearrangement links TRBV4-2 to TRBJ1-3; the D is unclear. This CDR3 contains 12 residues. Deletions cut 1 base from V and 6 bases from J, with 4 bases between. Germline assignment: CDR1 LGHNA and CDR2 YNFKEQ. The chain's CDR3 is CASSQVTNTIYF. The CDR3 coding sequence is TGTGCCAGCAGCCAAGTGACAAACACCATATATTTT.

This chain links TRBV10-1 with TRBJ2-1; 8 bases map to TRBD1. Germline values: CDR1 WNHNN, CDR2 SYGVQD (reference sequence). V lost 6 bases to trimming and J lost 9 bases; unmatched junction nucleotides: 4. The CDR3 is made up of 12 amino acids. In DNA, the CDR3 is TGCGCCAGCAGCAAACAGGGGGGTGAGCAGTTCTTC. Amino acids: CASSKQGGEQFF.

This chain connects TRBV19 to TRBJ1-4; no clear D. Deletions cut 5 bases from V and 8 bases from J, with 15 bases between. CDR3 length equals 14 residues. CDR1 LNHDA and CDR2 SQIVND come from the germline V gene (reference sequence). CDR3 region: CASSPITPGEKLFF. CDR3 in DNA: TGTGCCAGTAGTCCAATAACACCGGGGGAAAAACTGTTTTTT.

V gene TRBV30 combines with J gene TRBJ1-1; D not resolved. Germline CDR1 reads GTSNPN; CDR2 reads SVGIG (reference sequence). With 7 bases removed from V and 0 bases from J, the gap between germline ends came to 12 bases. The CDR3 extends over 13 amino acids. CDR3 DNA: TGTGCCTTGTTAGTACAGATGAACACTGAAGCTTTCTTT. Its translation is CALLVQMNTEAFF. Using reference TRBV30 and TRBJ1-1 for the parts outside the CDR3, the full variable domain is SQTIHQWPATLVQPVGSPLSLECTVEGTSNPNLYWYRQAAGRGLQLLFYSVGIGQISSEVPQNLSASRPQDRQFILSSKKLLLSDSGFYLCALLVQMNTEAFFGQGTRLTVV.